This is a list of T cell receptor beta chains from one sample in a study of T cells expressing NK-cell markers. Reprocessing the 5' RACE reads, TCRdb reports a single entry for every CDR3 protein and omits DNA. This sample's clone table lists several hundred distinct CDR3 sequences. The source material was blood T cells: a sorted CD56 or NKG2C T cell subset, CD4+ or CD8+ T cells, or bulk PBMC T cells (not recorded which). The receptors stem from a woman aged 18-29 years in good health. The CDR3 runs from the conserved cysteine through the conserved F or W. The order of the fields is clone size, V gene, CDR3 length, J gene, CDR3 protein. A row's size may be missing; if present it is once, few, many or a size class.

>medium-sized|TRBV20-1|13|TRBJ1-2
CSAPSDRLYGYTF
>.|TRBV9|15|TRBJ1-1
CASSVGPGRNTEAFF
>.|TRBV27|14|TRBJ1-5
CASSPRGQGRSQHF
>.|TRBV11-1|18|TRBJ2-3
CASSLAGPGTSRTDTQYF
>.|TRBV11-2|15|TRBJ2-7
CASSKDRGPSYEQYF
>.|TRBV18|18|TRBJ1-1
CASSPLGRGNLGNTEAFF
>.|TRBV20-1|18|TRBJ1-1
CSARSAWAQGGSETEAFF
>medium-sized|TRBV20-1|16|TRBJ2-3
CSARGAGRVHPDTQYF
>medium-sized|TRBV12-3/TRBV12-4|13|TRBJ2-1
CASRDRVYNEQFF
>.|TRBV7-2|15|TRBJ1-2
CASSFADRAHYGYTF
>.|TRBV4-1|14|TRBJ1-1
CASSPWGGLTEAFF
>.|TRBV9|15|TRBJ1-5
CASSPDRGSNQPQHF